A selection of T cell receptor beta chains follows, all from one sample in a study of blood T cell repertoires in COVID-19. The method was immunoSEQ multiplex PCR; TCRdb's version includes in-frame clones alone and lacks a portion of them. The sample holds about 75,000 clones, about 90% seen once. The sample was peripheral blood. The receptors were gathered from a human donor in a cohort sampled during active COVID-19. Both conserved end residues are part of each CDR3. The D gene is left open where the match is weak. Clone size is given for some rows only: seen once, a few or many times, or a class if the clone is expanded.

TRBV5-6	once	TRBD1	TRBJ1-1	TGTGCCAGCAGCTTGGGGCCAGGGGGAAACACTGAAGCTTTCTTT	CASSLGPGGNTEAFF
TRBV5-6	.	TRBD2	TRBJ2-3	TGTGCCAGCAATTTACCCCTCGGGACTAGCAAAAGGGAAACAGATACGCAGTATTTT	CASNLPLGTSKRETDTQYF
TRBV5-1	.	.	TRBJ1-3	TGCGCCAGCAGCTTGGGAGGTATGAGTGGAAACACCATATATTTT	CASSLGGMSGNTIYF
TRBV5-1	.	TRBD2	TRBJ2-3	TGCGCCAGCAGCTTGCCGGGACTAGCAACAGATACGCAGTATTTT	CASSLPGLATDTQYF
TRBV29-1	once	TRBD1	TRBJ2-4	TGCAGCGTTGAAGGTTACAGGGGCCAAGAAAACATTCAGTACTTC	CSVEGYRGQENIQYF
TRBV9	few	TRBD2	TRBJ2-1	TGTGCCAGCAGCCCCCGGGGACTAGCGAAAAACAATGAGCAGTTCTTC	CASSPRGLAKNNEQFF
TRBV14	.	.	TRBJ2-5	TGTGCCAGCGGGCCCGGAATGGACATCGGAGAGACCCAGTACTTC	CASGPGMDIGETQYF
TRBV2	.	.	TRBJ1-6	TGTGCCAGCACGCGGGGGGCTTCACCCCTCCACTTT	CASTRGASPLHF
TRBV4-3	.	.	TRBJ2-5	TGCGCCAGCAGCCGACACAAGGGGATTCAAGAGACCCAGTACTTC	CASSRHKGIQETQYF
TRBV10-3	.	.	TRBJ1-1	TGTGCCATCAGGGCCCTTGCGGGGAGCACTGAAGCTTTCTTT	CAIRALAGSTEAFF